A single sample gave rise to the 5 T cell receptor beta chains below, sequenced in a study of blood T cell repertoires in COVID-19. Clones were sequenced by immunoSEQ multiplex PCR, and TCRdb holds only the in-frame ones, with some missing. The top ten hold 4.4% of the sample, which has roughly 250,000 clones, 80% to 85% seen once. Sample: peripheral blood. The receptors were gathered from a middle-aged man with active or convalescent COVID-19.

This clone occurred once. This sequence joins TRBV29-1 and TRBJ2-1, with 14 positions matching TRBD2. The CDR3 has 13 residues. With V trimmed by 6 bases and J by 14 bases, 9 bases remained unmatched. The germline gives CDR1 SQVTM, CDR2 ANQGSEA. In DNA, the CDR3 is TGCAGCGTGGGGACTAGCGGGGGCGCATTTGAGTTCTTC. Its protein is CSVGTSGGAFEFF.

The CDR3 loop reads CATKGSGGGTEAFF. CDR3 coding DNA: TGTGCCACGAAAGGATCGGGAGGCGGCACTGAAGCTTTCTTT. The chain carries TRBV6-5 and TRBJ1-1; no clear D gene. Trimming pared 10 bases from V and 4 bases from J, leaving 19 bases between. The length of the CDR3 is 14 residues. Germline assignment: CDR1 MNHEY and CDR2 SVGAGI.

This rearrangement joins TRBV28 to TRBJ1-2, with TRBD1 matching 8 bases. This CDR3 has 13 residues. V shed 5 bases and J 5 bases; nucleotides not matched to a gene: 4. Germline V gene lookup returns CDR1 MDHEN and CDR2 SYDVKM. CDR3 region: CASSPGGGYGYTF. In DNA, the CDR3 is TGTGCCAGCAGTCCAGGGGGCGGATATGGCTACACCTTC.

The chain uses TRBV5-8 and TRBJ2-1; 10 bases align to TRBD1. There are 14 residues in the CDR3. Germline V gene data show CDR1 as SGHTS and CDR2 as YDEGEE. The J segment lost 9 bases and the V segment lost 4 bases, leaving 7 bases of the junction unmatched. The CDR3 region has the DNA TGTGCCAGCAGCCAGGGACAGGGGCGGGGTGAGCAGTTCTTC. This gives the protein CASSQGQGRGEQFF.

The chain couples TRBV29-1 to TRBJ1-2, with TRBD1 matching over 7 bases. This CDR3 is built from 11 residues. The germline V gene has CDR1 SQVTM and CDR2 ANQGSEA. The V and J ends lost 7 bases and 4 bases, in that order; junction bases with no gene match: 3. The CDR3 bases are TGCAGCGGGGGGACAGTCTATGGCTACACCTTC. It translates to CSGGTVYGYTF.